This TCR beta chain was recorded in a study of blood T cell repertoires in COVID-19. Study details: The United States, Italy and Spain were the sources of the acute and convalescent COVID-19 samples.

This clone was recorded a few times. The CDR3 contains 14 residues. Germline-derived CDR1 and CDR2 are SGHTA and FQGNSA. V was shortened by 1 base and J by 7 bases, with 13 bases between the two germline ends. This study enrolled people aged about 18 to 100 from about 24 US geographic areas. Participant-reported clinical history was the basis for cohort assignment. Using immunoSEQ multiplex PCR, the repertoire was profiled, and TCRdb retains in-frame clones only, with some absent. This table has under 350,000 clones, about 86% appearing once. This chain links TRBV7-2 with TRBJ1-2, with D tentatively TRBD1 (6 bases). The clonotype comes from a woman aged 40 to 50 with acute COVID-19. Input material: PBMCs or T cells enriched from blood (not recorded which). The CDR3 coding sequence is TGTGCCAGCAGCTTAGAGCAGGGGTCGACTGGCTACACCTTC. It yields the protein CASSLEQGSTGYTF.